This entry lists 4 T cell receptor beta chains sequenced from one sample in a study of T cells expressing NK-cell markers (TCRdb year 2020). Libraries came from 5' RACE. Sequencing was performed on an Illumina HiSeq 2000. Following TCRdb reprocessing, every CDR3 protein sequence forms one entry, and DNA is not provided. The table for this sample shows some 140,000 distinct CDR3 sequences. The ten most abundant clones make up 37% of the sample. Sequencing was performed on blood T cells: a sorted CD56 or NKG2C T cell subset, CD4+ or CD8+ T cells, or bulk PBMC T cells (not recorded which). The receptor set was obtained from a woman in her fifties or sixties in good health. Donor details come from another sample of the same person, matched by shared clones.

This chain connects TRBV19 to TRBJ2-1; TCRdb's D call, TRBD1, is unchecked because there is no DNA. The CDR3 is made up of 14 amino acids. CDR1 is LNHDA, CDR2 SQIVND, per germline (reference sequence). CDR3 residues: CASRTGDFLNEQFF.

The chain carries TRBV7-2 and TRBJ1-5; no DNA is available, so the TRBD1 call from TCRdb remains unchecked. This CDR3 spans 15 amino acids. CDR1 and CDR2 from the germline V gene are SGHTA and FQGNSA. The CDR3 is CASSAGQGINQPQHF. Using reference TRBV7-2 and TRBJ1-5 for the parts outside the CDR3, the full variable domain is GAGVSQSPSNKVTEKGKDVELRCDPISGHTALYWYRQSLGQGLEFLIYFQGNSAPDKSGLPSDRFSAERTGGSVSTLTIQRTQQEDSAVYLCASSAGQGINQPQHFGDGTRLSIL.

The chain uses TRBV20-1 and TRBJ2-6; TCRdb gives TRBD1 as the D gene, but with no DNA this cannot be confirmed. Germline CDR1 and CDR2: DFQATT and SNEGSKA (reference sequence). The CDR3 runs 15 residues. CDR3 region: CSASPGGAGANVLTF.

The chain carries TRBV7-9 and TRBJ1-1. This CDR3 spans 14 amino acids. The germline CDR1 and CDR2 sequences are SEHNR and FQNEAQ (reference sequence). CDR3 sequence: CASSLMEVGTEAFF.